The next 2 T cell receptor beta chains were all read from a single sample in a study of cytomegalovirus exposure and HLA in healthy donors. The PCR had 60 Vbeta and 13 Jbeta primers. The assay was immunoSEQ multiplex PCR, and TCRdb's table has in-frame clones only and misses some. The repertoire includes 150,000 to 200,000 clones, 65% to 90% of them detected once, and approximately 1.8% sits in the top ten. The sample was PBMCs. These receptors were collected from a human donor in good health.

The genes are TRBV4-1 and TRBJ2-4; 9 bases line up with TRBD1. The germline V gene encodes CDR1 MGHRA and CDR2 YSYEKL. The CDR3 is 16 amino acids. V was clipped by 1 base and J by 7 bases; unmatched bases: 8. CDR3 bases: TGCGCCAGCAGCCAAGGCGGACAGGGGTGGTTGAACATTCAGTACTTC. Encoded protein: CASSQGGQGWLNIQYF.

This clone is a singleton in its sample. The rearrangement uses TRBV5-1 and TRBJ2-7; possible D gene TRBD2, 6 bases. CDR1 is SGHRS and CDR2 is YFSETQ in the germline V gene. The CDR3 extends over 12 amino acids. The ends were cut back, 3 bases at V and 3 bases at J, with 7 bases in the middle. The CDR3 sequence: CASSSDYYEQYF. DNA for the CDR3: TGCGCCAGCAGCTCGGACTACTACGAGCAGTACTTC.